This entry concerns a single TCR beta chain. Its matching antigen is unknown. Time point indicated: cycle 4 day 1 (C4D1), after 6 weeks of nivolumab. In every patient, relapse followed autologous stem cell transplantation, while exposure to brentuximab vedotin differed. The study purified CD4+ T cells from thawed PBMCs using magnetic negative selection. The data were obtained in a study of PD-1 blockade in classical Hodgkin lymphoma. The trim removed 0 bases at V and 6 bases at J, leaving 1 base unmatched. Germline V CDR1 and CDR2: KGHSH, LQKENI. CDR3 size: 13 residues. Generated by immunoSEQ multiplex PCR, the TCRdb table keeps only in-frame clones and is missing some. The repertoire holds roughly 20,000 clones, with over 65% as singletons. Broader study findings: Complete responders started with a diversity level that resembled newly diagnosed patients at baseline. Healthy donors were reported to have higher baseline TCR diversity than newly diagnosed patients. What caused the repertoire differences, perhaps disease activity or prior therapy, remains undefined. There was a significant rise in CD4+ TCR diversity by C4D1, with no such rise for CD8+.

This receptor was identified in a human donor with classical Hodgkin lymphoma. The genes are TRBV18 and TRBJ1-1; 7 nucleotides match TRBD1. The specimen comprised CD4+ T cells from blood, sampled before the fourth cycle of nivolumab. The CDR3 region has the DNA TGTGCCAGCTCACCACCGGGACAGTCTGAAGCTTTCTTT. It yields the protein CASSPPGQSEAFF.